These 16 T cell receptor beta chains were all obtained from the same sample, sequenced in a study of T cells in Graves' hyperthyroidism and ophthalmopathy. Authors of the study amplified TCR beta CDR3 regions from RNA transcripts. TCR CDR3 underwent first-round RT-PCR with the HTBI primer set. Via MiXCR, TCRdb re-called the multiplex PCR reads, giving one row per CDR3 protein. The sample has about 360,000 distinct CDR3 sequences; over 10% are singletons. What was sequenced was blood. The receptors originated from a woman between 18 and 30 years old with Graves' hyperthyroidism.

The V and J genes are TRBV9 and TRBJ2-3; unclear D gene. The CDR3 spans 16 residues. The germline V gene encodes CDR1 SGDLS and CDR2 YYNGEE. Deletions cut 3 bases from V and 0 bases from J, with 14 bases between. In DNA form, the CDR3 reads TGTGCCAGCAGCGGAAGACCCGGAGATAGCACAGATACGCAGTATTTT. Its translation is CASSGRPGDSTDTQYF.

The chain recombines TRBV19 with TRBJ2-2; perhaps TRBD2 as D (5 bases). V was trimmed by 1 base and J by 2 bases, leaving 11 bases between them. Germline V gives CDR1 LNHDA, CDR2 SQIVND (reference sequence). This CDR3 is 16 amino acids long. The CDR3 DNA sequence: TGTGCCAGTAGTATAGGATGGAGGCTAAACACCGGGGAGCTGTTTTTT. The encoded protein is CASSIGWRLNTGELFF. Full variable domain (missing parts from reference TRBV19 and TRBJ2-2): DGGITQSPKYLFRKEGQNVTLSCEQNLNHDAMYWYRQDPGQGLRLIYYSQIVNDFQKGDIAEGYSVSREKKESFPLTVTSAQKNPTAFYLCASSIGWRLNTGELFFGEGSRLTVL.

This clonotype has a count of ten or more. This chain links TRBV28 with TRBJ2-1; D is possibly TRBD2 (6 bases). Germline assignment: CDR1 MDHEN and CDR2 SYDVKM. The CDR3 loop spans 13 amino acids. Trimming took 1 base from V and 12 from J, leaving 13 bases between them. The CDR3 is CASSLLTGEGQFF. CDR3 nucleotides: TGTGCCAGCAGTTTATTGACGGGGGAAGGGCAGTTCTTC.

This clonotype was counted at least ten times. The J gene is TRBJ2-3, the V gene TRBV7-2, with D perhaps TRBD2 (7 bases). The CDR3 is 14 residues long. The ends were cut back, 8 bases at V and 1 base at J, with 13 bases in the middle. Germline V gene lookup returns CDR1 SGHTA and CDR2 FQGNSA. The CDR3 DNA follows: TGTGCCAGCCGGCGGGGGCCGGGCACAGATACGCAGTATTTT. Its translation: CASRRGPGTDTQYF. Supplemented by reference TRBV7-2 and TRBJ2-3, the full variable domain reads GAGVSQSPSNKVTEKGKDVELRCDPISGHTALYWYRQSLGQGLEFLIYFQGNSAPDKSGLPSDRFSAERTGGSVSTLTIQRTQQEDSAVYLCASRRGPGTDTQYFGPGTRLTVL.

V and J are TRBV12-5 and TRBJ1-5; no reliable D call. V shed 11 bases and J shed 1 base, with 18 bases lying between them. This CDR3 comprises 15 residues. CDR1 and CDR2 (germline): LGHNT, FRNRAP. The CDR3 DNA reads TGTGCTGGAGAAAGCGTAGGACGGAGCAATCAGCCCCAGCATTTT. Translating it yields CAGESVGRSNQPQHF.

This clonotype was picked up one time. CDR3 sequence: CASSLTGQYNEQFF. DNA for the CDR3: TGTGCCAGCAGCTTAACGGGACAGTACAATGAGCAGTTCTTC. This chain uses TRBV11-3 with TRBJ2-1, with 7 bases aligning to TRBD1. Germline values: CDR1 SGHNT, CDR2 YENEEA. The trim removed 2 bases at V and 4 bases at J, leaving 2 bases unmatched. This CDR3 is 14 amino acids long.

This clonotype was recorded at least ten times. The gene calls are TRBV20-1 and TRBJ2-5; the match to TRBD2 covers 13 bases. CDR1 is DFQATT and CDR2 is SNEGSKA in the germline V gene (reference sequence). The CDR3 contains 16 residues. The J segment lost 5 bases and the V segment lost 0 bases, leaving 6 bases of the junction unmatched. CDR3 amino acids: CSARDPGLAGDETQYF. CDR3 nucleotides: TGCAGTGCTAGAGATCCTGGACTAGCGGGAGATGAGACCCAGTACTTC.

This sequence joins TRBV7-3 and TRBJ2-6, with D perhaps matching TRBD1 (5 bases). Germline CDR1 reads SGHTA; CDR2 reads FQGTGA. There are 15 residues in the CDR3. Trimming cost V 0 bases and J 12 bases, with 15 bases left between them. CDR3 sequence reads: CASSLTGGQQTVLTF. As DNA, the CDR3 is TGTGCCAGCAGCTTAACAGGTGGACAACAAACCGTCCTGACTTTC.

The sample holds many counts of this clonotype. The genes are TRBV6-2 or TRBV6-3 and TRBJ2-7, with D possibly TRBD2 on 6 matching bases. V was cut by 1 base and J by 5 bases, with 9 bases left in between. Germline lookup yields CDR1 MNHEY and CDR2 SVGEGT. The CDR3 extends over 13 amino acids. The CDR3: CASSYLVADEQYF. The CDR3 nucleotides are TGTGCCAGCAGTTACTTAGTAGCGGACGAGCAGTACTTC.

This clonotype appeared many times. The chain combines TRBV20-1 with TRBJ2-1; 7 bases agree with TRBD1. The CDR3 is made up of 11 amino acids. Germline V gene lookup returns CDR1 DFQATT and CDR2 SNEGSKA (reference sequence). Germline trimming cut 1 base from V and 12 bases from J; bases unmatched to any gene: 3. The CDR3 region has the DNA TGCAGTGCTAGAGCAGGGGGTGTGCAGTTCTTC. Translated, it gives CSARAGGVQFF.

V usage is TRBV19 and J usage is TRBJ1-1; TRBD1 might be the D (5 bases). The CDR3 consists of 15 residues. Germline V gene lookup returns CDR1 LNHDA and CDR2 SQIVND (reference sequence). V was cut by 0 bases and J by 6 bases, with 14 bases left in between. In DNA form, the CDR3 reads TGTGCCAGTAGTATAGATCAGGGCGTGATGGCTGAAGCTTTCTTT. Its translation is CASSIDQGVMAEAFF.

This chain connects TRBV6-1 to TRBJ1-6; D unclear. The CDR3 is 15 amino acids. V was pared by 0 bases and J by 10 bases, with 13 bases between. CDR1 is MNHNS and CDR2 is SASEGT in the germline V gene. The DNA for the CDR3 is TGTGCCAGCAGTGAAGCGAGGATGGGCCTATCACCCCTCCACTTT. Encoded protein: CASSEARMGLSPLHF.

The chain is built from TRBV20-1 and TRBJ1-2; D remains ambiguous. Trimming took 0 bases from V and 4 from J, leaving 9 bases between them. Germline-derived CDR1 and CDR2 are DFQATT and SNEGSKA (reference sequence). The length of the CDR3 is 13 residues. CDR3 residues: CSARDTQIYGYTF. DNA for the CDR3: TGCAGTGCTAGAGATACGCAAATCTATGGCTACACCTTC.

In DNA form, the CDR3 reads TGTGCCAGCAGCCCTAGGCTGAAAAACTACGAGCAGTACTTC. This codes for CASSPRLKNYEQYF. The rearrangement joins TRBV11-3 to TRBJ2-7; D not certain. V lost 5 bases to trimming and J lost 3 bases, with 14 bases between them. The CDR3 has 14 residues. Germline CDR1 and CDR2: SGHNT and YENEEA.

Note on this clonotype: One base away lies a much larger clone, so this may be a sequencing read error. The rearrangement joins TRBV18 to TRBJ2-6; D could derive from TRBD1 or TRBD2 (6 bases each). Germline V gene lookup returns CDR1 KGHSH and CDR2 LQKENI. This CDR3 is 17 amino acids long. This CDR3 reads CASSPQQGTSGADVLTF. CDR3 bases: TGTGCCAGCTCACCACAGCAGGGCACATCGGGGGCCGACGTCCTGACTTTC.

The gene calls are TRBV28 and TRBJ2-7, with TRBD1 identical over 10 bases. Germline CDR1 reads MDHEN; CDR2 reads SYDVKM. The CDR3 extends over 15 amino acids. The ends lost 6 bases at V and 4 bases at J; junction bases unmatched: 9. The CDR3 nucleotides are TGTGCCAGCAGGCCAACGGGACAGGGGCAGTACGAGCAGTACTTC. It codes for CASRPTGQGQYEQYF.